The count of the clone carrying this T cell receptor beta chain is one. What it recognizes is unknown. The V gene lost 5 bases and the J gene lost 7 bases, with 15 bases spanning the gap. The CDR3 is made up of 13 amino acids. These data belong to a study of T-cell reconstitution after alpha-beta-depleted transplantation in children. The study's findings and limits: Newly produced T cells mostly provided counts and TCRbeta diversity after one year, as hyperexpanded clones declined. Surviving recipient T cells and intrathymic progenitors accounted for some patients' high TCRbeta diversity at day 60.

Construction of the TCRbeta library involved unique molecular identifiers. TCRdb ran MiXCR on the PCR reads and lists one entry per CDR3 protein. The profile shows roughly 120,000 distinct CDR3 sequences, 23% of them singletons. This sequence was found in a male patient under 10 years old who had a stem cell transplant for chronic granulomatous disease, so the T cells may come from the graft donor. The chain combines TRBV12-3 or TRBV12-4 with TRBJ2-7; D gene unclear. This specimen was PBMCs, mostly from graft donor cells, taken 180 days after TCRalphabeta/CD19-depleted stem cell transplant. CDR3 region: CASSQVDLGEQYF. For the CDR3, the DNA is TGTGCCAGCAGTCAAGTCGACCTCGGGGAGCAGTACTTC.